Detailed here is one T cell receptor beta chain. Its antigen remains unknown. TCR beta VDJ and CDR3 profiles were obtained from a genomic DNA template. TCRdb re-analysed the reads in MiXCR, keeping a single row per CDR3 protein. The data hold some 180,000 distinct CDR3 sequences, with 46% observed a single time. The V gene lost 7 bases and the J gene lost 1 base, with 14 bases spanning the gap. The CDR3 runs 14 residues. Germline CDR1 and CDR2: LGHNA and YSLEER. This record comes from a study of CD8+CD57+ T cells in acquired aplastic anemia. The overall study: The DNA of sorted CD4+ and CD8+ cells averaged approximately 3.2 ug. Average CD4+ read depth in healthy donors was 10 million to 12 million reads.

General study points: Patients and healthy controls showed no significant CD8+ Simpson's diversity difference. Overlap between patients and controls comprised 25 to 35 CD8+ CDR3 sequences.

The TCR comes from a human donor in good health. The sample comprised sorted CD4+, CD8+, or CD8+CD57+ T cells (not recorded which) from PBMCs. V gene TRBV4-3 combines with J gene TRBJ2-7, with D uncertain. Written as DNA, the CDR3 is TGCGCCAGCAAGCAGAGTACTACGTCCTACGAGCAGTACTTC. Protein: CASKQSTTSYEQYF.